This T cell receptor (beta chain) originates from a study of T cells in Graves' hyperthyroidism and ophthalmopathy. General study findings and limits: Progression to ophthalmopathy was predicted a median of roughly 6.6 months early.

RNA transcripts provided the source from which TCR beta CDR3 regions were amplified. In the first-round RT-PCR of the TCR CDR3, the HTBI primer set was used. TCRdb called the multiplex PCR reads again in MiXCR, with one record for every CDR3 protein. Of under 350,000 distinct CDR3 sequences detected, approximately 26% appear once; the ten largest clones hold about 30%. Among the patients, aged 18 to 65, hyperthyroidism was newly diagnosed and had lasted under 2 months. As regards this clonotype: Its antigen remains unidentified.

V lost 8 bases to trimming and J lost 4 bases; unmatched junction nucleotides: 4. CDR3 length: 12 amino acids. CDR1 and CDR2 (germline): MNHNS, SASEGT. This sequence joins TRBV6-1 and TRBJ2-5; the match to TRBD1 covers 7 bases. This receptor was obtained from a man aged 35-49 years with Graves' hyperthyroidism that later progressed to Graves' ophthalmopathy. The sample consisted of blood. The CDR3 bases are TGTGCCAGCCTCCGACAGGGAGAGACCCAGTACTTC. It is translated as CASLRQGETQYF.